This T cell receptor beta chain was observed in a study of OX40 agonist ivuxolimab in advanced cancers. Turning to the study itself: Intravenous ivuxolimab was administered to patients every 2 weeks at 0.01 to 10 mg/kg.

Of note for this clone: The antigen remains unidentified.

Libraries were prepared by immunoSEQ multiplex PCR; TCRdb keeps only in-frame clonotypes and omits some of them. The sample records 70,000 or so clones, around 87% being singletons. Per germline, CDR1 SNHLY and CDR2 FYNNEI. The V end was cut by 2 bases, the J end by 6 bases, with 7 bases between. This CDR3 region has 12 residues. The study, taken as a whole, reports: Determination of antigen specificity was not performed for the expanded peripheral T cells. CD8+ T cells showed, on average, more clonal expansion than CD4+ cells.

The receptor was derived from an adult with an advanced solid tumor such as melanoma, head and neck, liver or kidney cancer. The chain employs TRBV2 and TRBJ1-2, with a possible D match to TRBD1 (6 bases). The source was CD4+ or CD8+ T cells sorted from blood, collected in a trial of the OX40 agonist ivuxolimab. The CDR3 DNA follows: TGTGCCAGCAGTGAACAGGGGAATGGCTACACCTTC. Translating gives CASSEQGNGYTF.